This T cell receptor (beta chain) was identified in a study of T cell repertoires in cytomegalovirus infection. Study background: An indication of both CMV infection and matching HLA type came from public TCR beta signatures. Study-wide findings and caveats: Carriage of CMV together with the relevant HLA was identifiable through cumulative public TCR beta family frequency.

The CDR3 contains 15 residues. V lost 7 bases to trimming and J lost 7 bases, with 20 bases between them. MiXCR, run by TCRdb on the reads, gives a single entry per CDR3 protein. The sample lists around 300,000 distinct CDR3 sequences, over 7.5% seen once, with approximately 4.5% in the top ten. This clonotype has a count of ten or more. The antigen remains unidentified. The source of this sequence is a human donor in good health (CMV status not recorded). Some clones in this sample may be carry-over from other donors' samples. The sequencing sample was made of PBMCs. J is TRBJ2-1 and V is TRBV12-3 or TRBV12-4; D is tentatively TRBD1 or TRBD2 (5 bases each). CDR3 DNA sequence: TGTGCCAGCACCGCTAGCACAGGTTTGGTTAATGAGCAGTTCTTC. This encodes CASTASTGLVNEQFF.